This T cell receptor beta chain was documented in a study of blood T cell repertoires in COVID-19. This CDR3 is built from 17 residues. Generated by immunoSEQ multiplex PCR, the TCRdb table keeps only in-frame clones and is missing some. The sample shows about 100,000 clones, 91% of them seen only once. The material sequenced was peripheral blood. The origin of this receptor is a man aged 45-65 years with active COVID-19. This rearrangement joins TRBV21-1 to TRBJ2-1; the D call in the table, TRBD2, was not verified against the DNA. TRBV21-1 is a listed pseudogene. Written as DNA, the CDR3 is TGTGCCAGCAGCAGAAGACTAGCGGAACCCCCCTACAATGAGCAGTTCTTC. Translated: CASSRRLAEPPYNEQFF.